A few counts support the clone carrying this T cell receptor (beta chain). MiXCR, run by TCRdb on the RACE reads, gives a single entry per CDR3 protein. This table holds over 50,000 distinct CDR3 sequences, 9.5% to 12% found once. The time point here: patch test 1, 2 weeks after DPC sensitization. This sample's treatment: therapeutic diphenylcyclopropenone sensitization with weekly scalp DPC. Unfractionated whole blood was the source of the extracted total RNA. This entry comes from a study of human T cells and chemical hapten exposure. This material consisted of whole blood, taken in connection with sensitization to the hapten diphenylcyclopropenone (DPC). The TCR comes from a woman aged 40 to 49 with alopecia areata. Some clones in this sample may be carry-over from other donors' samples.

The CDR3 coding sequence is TGTGCCTGGACCTCTGGCCGGGGACAGGGTGGAGAAAAACTGTTTTTT. Its translation is CAWTSGRGQGGEKLFF. The chain couples TRBV30 to TRBJ1-4; 9 bases are a match to TRBD1. The CDR3 is made up of 16 amino acids. The germline gives CDR1 GTSNPN, CDR2 SVGIG (reference sequence). The J segment lost 8 bases and the V segment lost 4 bases, leaving 14 bases of the junction unmatched.